One sample yielded the 27 T cell receptor beta chains listed below, sequenced in a study of cytomegalovirus exposure and HLA in healthy donors. 60 Vbeta and 13 Jbeta primers were used in PCR. Sequenced by immunoSEQ multiplex PCR; TCRdb stores in-frame clones only, minus some. This listing includes under 200,000 clones. Input material: PBMCs. Receptor source: a man between 25 and 39 years old in good health and CMV-seronegative.

This chain joins TRBV18 and TRBJ2-3, with TRBD1 matching over 9 bases. The germline V gene encodes CDR1 KGHSH and CDR2 LQKENI. The CDR3 runs to 16 residues. Unmatched junction bases numbered 7, after V lost 4 bases and J lost 2 bases. The CDR3 DNA sequence: TGTGCCAGCTCACTACAGGGGGCTTACTTCACAGATACGCAGTATTTT. Translation gives CASSLQGAYFTDTQYF.

The rearrangement uses TRBV29-1 and TRBJ1-1; D might be TRBD1 (6 bases). This CDR3 has 12 amino acids. Per the germline V gene, CDR1 is SQVTM and CDR2 is ANQGSEA. V was cut by 8 bases and J by 2 bases, with 12 bases left in between. CDR3 residues: CSSRDTNTEAFF. DNA of the CDR3: TGCAGCAGCCGGGACACCAACACTGAAGCTTTCTTT.

The gene calls are TRBV7-2 and TRBJ2-7; a weak D match, TRBD1 (5 bases). V was cut by 2 bases and J by 6 bases, with 14 bases left in between. Per germline, CDR1 SGHTA and CDR2 FQGNSA. CDR3 size: 14 residues. The CDR3 DNA follows: TGTGCCAGCAGCTTACCGGCGGCAGGGTCCGAGCAGTACTTC. Amino acid sequence: CASSLPAAGSEQYF. Complete variable domain (other parts from reference TRBV7-2 and TRBJ2-7): GAGVSQSPSNKVTEKGKDVELRCDPISGHTALYWYRQSLGQGLEFLIYFQGNSAPDKSGLPSDRFSAERTGGSVSTLTIQRTQQEDSAVYLCASSLPAAGSEQYFGPGTRLTVT.

This chain uses TRBV9 with TRBJ2-3; the match to TRBD2 covers 9 bases. Germline V gene data show CDR1 as SGDLS and CDR2 as YYNGEE. V shed 0 bases, J shed 2 bases, and the junction held 4 bases outside the gene matches. The CDR3 is made up of 16 amino acids. The CDR3 bases are TGTGCCAGCAGCGTAGGGGCGGGAGGGTACACAGATACGCAGTATTTT. Translating gives CASSVGAGGYTDTQYF.

This rearrangement joins TRBV12-5 to TRBJ1-2; D is possibly TRBD1 (6 bases). Germline-derived CDR1 and CDR2 are LGHNT and FRNRAP. Trimming removed 4 bases at V and 8 bases at J, with 14 bases between. CDR3 length: 13 residues. The CDR3 sequence is CASGSLGGHGYTF. Here the CDR3 DNA reads TGTGCTAGTGGTTCTCTCGGGGGGCACGGCTACACCTTC.

The gene calls are TRBV15 and TRBJ2-5, with 9 positions matching TRBD1. The J call may be mistaken, given a closer DNA end match to TRBJ2-7. The CDR3 loop spans 14 amino acids. Germline lookup yields CDR1 LNHNV and CDR2 YYDKDF (reference sequence). The DNA of the CDR3 is TGTGCCACCAGCAGGGACAGGGGCCCCTACGAGCAGTACTTC. This gives the protein CATSRDRGPYEQYF.

This chain links TRBV9 with TRBJ1-2, with TRBD1 matching over 8 bases. CDR1 and CDR2 from the germline V gene are SGDLS and YYNGEE. V gave up 0 bases and J gave up 8 bases; unmatched junction bases: 9. The length of the CDR3 is 15 residues. CDR3 region: CASSVGPGGARGYTF. CDR3 sequence (DNA): TGTGCCAGCAGCGTAGGGCCAGGGGGCGCGAGGGGCTACACCTTC.

The V call is TRBV5-4, the J call TRBJ2-6; D is unclear. Germline V gene data show CDR1 as SGHNT and CDR2 as YYREEE (reference sequence). Trimming pared 0 bases from V and 3 bases from J, leaving 13 bases between. The CDR3 has 17 residues. The CDR3 nucleotides are TGTGCCAGCAGCTTGGAAGTCTCAGGCGTTGGGGCCAACGTCCTGACTTTC. Its protein is CASSLEVSGVGANVLTF.

The chain joins TRBV6-5 to TRBJ2-3, with 8 bases lining up with TRBD1. This CDR3 comprises 13 residues. CDR1 is MNHEY and CDR2 is SVGAGI in the germline V gene. Trimming removed 7 bases from V and 3 bases from J; junction bases left unmatched: 3. CDR3 loop: CASKQGATDTQYF. CDR3 in DNA: TGTGCCAGCAAGCAGGGGGCAACAGATACGCAGTATTTT.

The J gene is TRBJ2-1, the V gene TRBV6-1; 11 bases fit TRBD2. After removal of 3 bases from V and 3 bases from J, the junction contained 4 bases not matched to a gene. The CDR3 has 16 amino acids. Germline CDR1 MNHNS, CDR2 SASEGT. CDR3 loop: CASSDRLAGNYNEQFF. The CDR3 region has the DNA TGTGCCAGCAGTGATAGACTAGCGGGAAACTACAATGAGCAGTTCTTC.

This rearrangement joins TRBV19 to TRBJ1-1; the D is unclear. V was cut by 0 bases and J by 8 bases, with 10 bases left in between. Looked up from germline, CDR1 is LNHDA and CDR2 is SQIVND (reference sequence). The CDR3 has 13 amino acids. CDR3 DNA sequence: TGTGCCAGTAGTATAGATGGAGGATTCGAAGCTTTCTTT. Its translation: CASSIDGGFEAFF. The full variable domain, completed using reference TRBV19 and TRBJ1-1, is DGGITQSPKYLFRKEGQNVTLSCEQNLNHDAMYWYRQDPGQGLRLIYYSQIVNDFQKGDIAEGYSVSREKKESFPLTVTSAQKNPTAFYLCASSIDGGFEAFFGQGTRLTVV.

The CDR3 here is CASSFPTGGGPSSYNEQFF. The CDR3 bases are TGCGCCAGCAGCTTCCCGACAGGGGGGGGACCTAGCTCCTACAATGAGCAGTTCTTC. The V and J genes are TRBV5-1 and TRBJ2-1; TRBD1 matches 9 bases. The junction had 12 bases not matched to a gene; V was cut back by 2 bases and J by 0 bases. The CDR3 is made up of 19 amino acids. Germline V CDR1 and CDR2: SGHRS, YFSETQ.

The V and J genes are TRBV11-2 and TRBJ2-2; 12 nucleotides match TRBD2. The CDR3 contains 18 residues. V trimming: 2 bases; J trimming: 4 bases; junction bases outside the gene matches: 8. Germline V gene sequence: CDR1 SGHAT, CDR2 FQNNGV. The CDR3 sequence is CASSLFPSGRARTGELFF. The CDR3 coding sequence is TGTGCCAGCAGCTTATTCCCTAGCGGGAGGGCTCGCACCGGGGAGCTGTTTTTT.

CDR3 residues: CASSTDRGLWGYTF. The CDR3 DNA reads TGTGCCAGCAGCACAGACAGGGGGCTTTGGGGCTACACCTTC. This sequence joins TRBV5-6 and TRBJ1-2; 10 bases agree with TRBD1. The length of the CDR3 is 14 residues. Germline CDR1 SGHDT, CDR2 YYEEEE. With 4 bases clipped from V and 8 bases from J, the junction kept 8 bases outside the gene matches.

V and J are TRBV19 and TRBJ1-4; perhaps TRBD1 as D (6 bases). The CDR3 totals 15 residues. Germline assignment: CDR1 LNHDA and CDR2 SQIVND (reference sequence). V lost 3 bases and J 7 bases, leaving 15 bases between the germline ends. The CDR3 DNA sequence: TGTGCCAGTAGTATGAATACAGGGAGTAGTGAAAAACTGTTTTTT. Protein product: CASSMNTGSSEKLFF.

The chain links TRBV15 to TRBJ2-2; no reliable D call. The germline V and J ends were trimmed by 3 bases and 7 bases, with 12 bases remaining between them. Germline V lookup: CDR1 LNHNV, CDR2 YYDKDF (reference sequence). The CDR3 covers 14 residues. The CDR3 region has the DNA TGTGCCACCAGCAGGAGTGGTTTCTTCGGGGAGCTGTTTTTT. It specifies CATSRSGFFGELFF.

V is TRBV10-3 and J is TRBJ2-5, with 7 bases lining up with TRBD1. Germline V CDR1 and CDR2: ENHRY, SYGVKD. Trimming cost V 10 bases and J 2 bases; bases outside gene matches: 7. This CDR3 region has 13 residues. The CDR3 nucleotides read TGTGCCACCAGACAGGGAGCTCAAGAGACCCAGTACTTC. Its translation is CATRQGAQETQYF.

V and J are TRBV28 and TRBJ2-7; TRBD1 aligns across 7 bases. Germline V lookup: CDR1 MDHEN, CDR2 SYDVKM. Trimming at V came to 6 bases and at J to 2 bases, leaving 10 bases not matched to a gene. This CDR3 comprises 15 residues. CDR3 DNA: TGTGCCAGCAGACGGACAGGTCTTACTACCTACGAGCAGTACTTC. Its translation is CASRRTGLTTYEQYF.

The J gene is TRBJ1-1, the V gene TRBV11-3, with a weak D call TRBD1 (5 bases). This CDR3 is 14 amino acids long. Germline V gene data show CDR1 as SGHNT and CDR2 as YENEEA. V lost 4 bases and J 1 base, leaving 10 bases between the germline ends. The CDR3 reads CASSSGQRNTEAFF. DNA for the CDR3: TGTGCCAGCAGCTCAGGGCAGAGGAACACTGAAGCTTTCTTT.

Remarks on this clone: The same CDR3 is also encoded by other DNA sequences in this sample. This chain links TRBV5-1 with TRBJ2-5, with TRBD2 identical over 11 bases. The CDR3 is made up of 15 amino acids. Germline V gives CDR1 SGHRS, CDR2 YFSETQ. The junction had 3 bases not matched to a gene; V was cut back by 3 bases and J by 2 bases. The CDR3 sequence: CASSSGTSGQETQYF. As DNA, the CDR3 is TGCGCCAGCAGCTCCGGGACTAGCGGTCAAGAGACCCAGTACTTC.

This sequence joins TRBV19 and TRBJ1-5; TRBD1 matches at 9 bases. Germline assignment: CDR1 LNHDA and CDR2 SQIVND (reference sequence). The CDR3 consists of 14 residues. With V trimmed by 8 bases and J by 7 bases, 9 bases remained unmatched. CDR3 in DNA: TGTGCCAGTTCTACCACAGGGGGCTGGCAGCCCCAGCATTTT. Protein sequence: CASSTTGGWQPQHF.

The rearrangement joins TRBV30 to TRBJ1-3, with 7 bases that match TRBD1. Looked up from germline, CDR1 is GTSNPN and CDR2 is SVGIG (reference sequence). The CDR3 is 13 residues long. With V trimmed by 7 bases and J by 10 bases, 13 bases remained unmatched. For the CDR3, the DNA is TGTGCCTACAGGGGTTCAGGAATGAAAACCATATATTTT. It translates to CAYRGSGMKTIYF.

The CDR3, as DNA: TGCGCCAGCAGTGCAAGAGAATGGACAGGGATGTATGGCTACACCTTC. It specifies CASSAREWTGMYGYTF. This rearrangement joins TRBV10-2 to TRBJ1-2; 8 bases are shared with TRBD1. The CDR3 runs to 16 residues. V lost 4 bases to trimming and J lost 5 bases; unmatched junction nucleotides: 12. The germline V gene has CDR1 WSHSY and CDR2 SAAADI.

This sequence joins TRBV11-2 and TRBJ2-3, with 7 bases aligning to TRBD2. With V trimmed by 1 base and J by 2 bases, 6 bases remained unmatched. The length of the CDR3 is 16 residues. Germline V gene lookup returns CDR1 SGHAT and CDR2 FQNNGV. The CDR3 protein is CASSLGPSGNTDTQYF. The CDR3 DNA follows: TGTGCCAGCAGCTTAGGGCCTAGCGGAAACACAGATACGCAGTATTTT. Using reference TRBV11-2 and TRBJ2-3 for the parts outside the CDR3, the full variable domain is EAGVAQSPRYKIIEKRQSVAFWCNPISGHATLYWYQQILGQGPKLLIQFQNNGVVDDSQLPKDRFSAERLKGVDSTLKIQPAKLEDSAVYLCASSLGPSGNTDTQYFGPGTRLTVL.

In nucleotides, the CDR3 is TGTGCCACCTCTACAGGGGAGGAACAAGAGACCCAGTACTTC. It yields the protein CATSTGEEQETQYF. This chain links TRBV13 with TRBJ2-5, with D perhaps matching TRBD1 (7 bases). Germline V gives CDR1 PRHDT, CDR2 FYEKMQ (reference sequence). This CDR3 comprises 14 residues. Trimming cost V 10 bases and J 2 bases, with 17 bases left between them.

As regards this clone: This specimen includes other DNA sequences encoding the same CDR3. J is TRBJ1-1 and V is TRBV9; tentatively, D is TRBD1 (5 bases). The length of the CDR3 is 13 residues. The germline V gene has CDR1 SGDLS and CDR2 YYNGEE. Trimming left V 4 bases short and J 1 base short, with 8 bases between. This CDR3 is CASSPQGNTEAFF. The CDR3 DNA follows: TGTGCCAGCAGCCCCCAGGGGAACACTGAAGCTTTCTTT.

The chain is built from TRBV9 and TRBJ2-2; possible D gene TRBD1, 5 bases. Germline lookup yields CDR1 SGDLS and CDR2 YYNGEE. CDR3 size: 17 residues. V was trimmed by 1 base and J by 3 bases, leaving 16 bases between them. The DNA of the CDR3 is TGTGCCAGCAGCGTACTTCTACAGGCGGCGCACACCGGGGAGCTGTTTTTT. It specifies CASSVLLQAAHTGELFF.